This passage covers 2 T cell receptor beta chains from one sample sequenced in a study of control samples from healthy donors and cancer patients. Clones were sequenced by immunoSEQ multiplex PCR, and TCRdb holds only the in-frame ones, with some missing. The sample holds 95,000 to 100,000 clones, roughly 90% seen once. The sample comprised blood. These receptors all stem from a man aged 25 to 45 in good health.

The gene calls are TRBV7-8 and TRBJ2-6, with D perhaps matching TRBD1 (5 bases). Germline CDR1 reads SGHVS; CDR2 reads FQNEAQ. Trimming stripped 7 bases from V and 3 bases from J, with 13 bases between. This CDR3 has 15 residues. In DNA, the CDR3 is TGTGCCAGCACCCGAGCAGGGTTTGGGGCCAACGTCCTGACTTTC. Encoded protein: CASTRAGFGANVLTF.

V is TRBV5-5 and J is TRBJ2-5; D is possibly TRBD1 (6 bases). Per germline, CDR1 SGHKS and CDR2 YYEKEE (reference sequence). The length of the CDR3 is 14 residues. Trimming stripped 3 bases from V and 0 bases from J, with 9 bases between. The CDR3, as DNA: TGTGCCAGCAGCTCCTGGACAGACCAAGAGACCCAGTACTTC. Residues: CASSSWTDQETQYF.